This entry lists 20 T cell receptor beta chains sequenced from one sample in a study of cytomegalovirus exposure and HLA in healthy donors (dated by TCRdb to between 2016 and 2019). Receptor libraries were prepared by the immunoSEQ multiplex PCR assay. TCRdb took this table from immuneACCESS and kept in-frame rearrangements with V and J called. Such tables lack part of the clones; where checked against another copy, unresolved V genes explain under half of the gap, and the rest is unexplained. The sample table contains some 170,000 clones; only one count was recorded for about 89% of them. The ten biggest clones cover under 3.5% of the sample. The sample consisted of PBMCs. These receptors were obtained from a man between 18 and 29 years old in good health and CMV-seropositive.

The chain employs TRBV5-1 and TRBJ2-3; no reliable D call. Per the germline V gene, CDR1 is SGHRS and CDR2 is YFSETQ. Trimming removed 4 bases from V and 2 bases from J, with 14 bases in between. The CDR3 is made up of 15 amino acids. CDR3 sequence (DNA): TGCGCCAGCAGCCTGTTCGTAGCTCCCACAGATACGCAGTATTTT. This encodes CASSLFVAPTDTQYF.

The chain has TRBV25-1 and TRBJ2-4; no clear D. Germline V gene data show CDR1 as MGHDK and CDR2 as SYGVNS. CDR3 length: 16 residues. The V gene lost 5 bases and the J gene lost 5 bases, with 19 bases spanning the gap. CDR3 DNA: TGTGCCAGCAGTAATACCCTGGAGACGCCGGAAAACATTCAGTACTTC. It translates to CASSNTLETPENIQYF.

This rearrangement joins TRBV7-2 to TRBJ1-2; D is ambiguous. Germline assignment: CDR1 SGHTA and CDR2 FQGNSA. V gave up 0 bases and J gave up 4 bases, with 15 bases separating them. This CDR3 has 16 residues. For the CDR3, the DNA is TGTGCCAGCAGCTTAGCCCGAGGGAGAACCCTCTATGGCTACACCTTC. Translation gives CASSLARGRTLYGYTF.

The V and J genes are TRBV9 and TRBJ2-2; 10 bases are shared with TRBD2. Trimming took 3 bases from V and 3 from J; bases not matched to a gene: 2. The CDR3 is 15 residues long. Per germline, CDR1 SGDLS and CDR2 YYNGEE. CDR3 in amino acids: CASSERGGDTGELFF. CDR3 coding DNA: TGTGCCAGCAGCGAGCGGGGGGGAGACACCGGGGAGCTGTTTTTT.

The chain has TRBV4-3 and TRBJ2-5; D is ambiguous. V shed 0 bases and J shed 1 base, with 12 bases lying between them. This CDR3 contains 16 residues. Germline CDR1 is LGHNA and CDR2 is YSLEER. The CDR3 DNA sequence: TGCGCCAGCAGCCAAGAATTCGGTAGCACCCAAGAGACCCAGTACTTC. As protein: CASSQEFGSTQETQYF.

The genes are TRBV4-3 and TRBJ2-3, with 12 positions matching TRBD2. V lost 3 bases to trimming and J lost 5 bases; unmatched junction nucleotides: 6. Germline lookup yields CDR1 LGHNA and CDR2 YSLEER. This CDR3 spans 16 amino acids. The DNA for the CDR3 is TGCGCCAGCAGCCAGCTAGCGGGGGGGCTTGGAGATACGCAGTATTTT. Translated, it gives CASSQLAGGLGDTQYF.

The V gene is TRBV6-1, the J gene TRBJ1-1, with D unresolved. Trimming left V 8 bases short and J 2 bases short, with 12 bases between. The germline gives CDR1 MNHNS, CDR2 SASEGT. CDR3 size: 13 residues. CDR3 region: CASAGTLNTEAFF. In nucleotides, the CDR3 is TGTGCCAGCGCTGGTACATTAAACACTGAAGCTTTCTTT.

This chain links TRBV4-3 with TRBJ2-7, with a tentative D call TRBD1 (5 bases). Germline CDR1 reads LGHNA; CDR2 reads YSLEER. The CDR3 consists of 15 residues. The V end lost 1 base, the J end lost 1 base, and 11 bases lay between the germline ends. CDR3 residues: CASSQGQTPSYEQYF. The CDR3 nucleotides read TGCGCCAGCAGCCAAGGACAGACACCTTCCTACGAGCAGTACTTC.

V is TRBV7-2 and J is TRBJ1-1; 9 positions agree with TRBD1. The trim removed 5 bases at V and 6 bases at J, leaving 10 bases unmatched. The CDR3 is made up of 15 amino acids. Germline V gene lookup returns CDR1 SGHTA and CDR2 FQGNSA. The CDR3 nucleotides are TGTGCCAGCAGCGCACACAGGGGGCGAGGCGCTGAAGCTTTCTTT. Protein: CASSAHRGRGAEAFF.

The chain carries TRBV7-2 and TRBJ1-1, with TRBD1 as a possible D gene (5 bases). CDR3 length: 11 residues. Germline-derived CDR1 and CDR2 are SGHTA and FQGNSA. V was pared by 5 bases and J by 9 bases, with 10 bases between. Here the CDR3 reads CASSLGTQAFF. The CDR3, as DNA: TGTGCCAGCAGCCTCGGGACTCAAGCTTTCTTT.

The chain couples TRBV7-2 to TRBJ2-5, with TRBD1 matching 10 bases. CDR1 and CDR2 (germline): SGHTA, FQGNSA. The V segment lost 3 bases and the J segment 3 bases; nucleotides outside the gene matches: 7. This CDR3 has 16 amino acids. The CDR3 spells CASSFRDRGLEETQYF. The CDR3 region has the DNA TGTGCCAGCAGCTTCCGGGACAGGGGTCTAGAAGAGACCCAGTACTTC.

The sample holds a few counts of this clone. V usage is TRBV27 and J usage is TRBJ2-5; D not certain. CDR3 size: 13 residues. Trimming left V 4 bases short and J 5 bases short, with 11 bases between. The V gene's germline CDR1 is MNHEY and CDR2 SMNVEV (reference sequence). CDR3 loop: CASSSYSGETQYF. The CDR3 DNA reads TGTGCCAGCAGTTCATACTCCGGGGAGACCCAGTACTTC.

The V call is TRBV6-1, the J call TRBJ1-4; no reliable D call. V was trimmed by 10 bases and J by 8 bases, leaving 17 bases between them. Germline assignment: CDR1 MNHNS and CDR2 SASEGT. The CDR3 is 13 amino acids. CDR3 amino acids: CANSHTLTEKLFF. DNA of the CDR3: TGTGCCAATTCCCACACATTAACGGAAAAACTGTTTTTT.

V and J are TRBV20-1 and TRBJ1-2; 7 bases agree with TRBD1. The germline V gene encodes CDR1 DFQATT and CDR2 SNEGSKA (reference sequence). This CDR3 is built from 11 residues. The ends lost 6 bases at V and 4 bases at J; junction bases unmatched: 2. The CDR3 DNA is TGCAGTGCGCGGGACAGCTATGGCTACACCTTC. Its translation is CSARDSYGYTF.

The V and J genes are TRBV5-4 and TRBJ1-4; the D is unclear. V gave up 0 bases and J gave up 3 bases, with 6 bases separating them. The CDR3 has 14 residues. Germline assignment: CDR1 SGHNT and CDR2 YYREEE (reference sequence). The CDR3 loop reads CASSLGTANEKLFF. In DNA form, the CDR3 reads TGTGCCAGCAGCTTGGGGACTGCTAATGAAAAACTGTTTTTT.

This chain connects TRBV28 to TRBJ2-4; the D is unclear. The CDR3 consists of 13 residues. Germline lookup yields CDR1 MDHEN and CDR2 SYDVKM. Trimming took off 2 bases at V and 6 bases at J, with 8 bases between the two ends. The CDR3 here is CASSLVPGNIQYF. As DNA, the CDR3 is TGTGCCAGCAGTTTAGTTCCAGGAAACATTCAGTACTTC.

This chain links TRBV28 with TRBJ1-5, with unresolved D. With 2 bases removed from V and 4 bases from J, the gap between germline ends came to 12 bases. CDR1 MDHEN and CDR2 SYDVKM come from the germline V gene. The CDR3 is 15 amino acids. The CDR3 nucleotides read TGTGCCAGCAGTTTACTAGGTACTACAAATCAGCCCCAGCATTTT. This translates into CASSLLGTTNQPQHF.

CDR3 residues: CASSLVPDNEQFF. CDR3 nucleotides: TGCGCCAGCAGCTTGGTCCCCGACAATGAGCAGTTCTTC. J is TRBJ2-1 and V is TRBV5-1, with D unresolved. This CDR3 has 13 residues. Looked up from germline, CDR1 is SGHRS and CDR2 is YFSETQ. V was clipped by 0 bases and J by 5 bases, with 6 bases between them. Drawing the rest from reference TRBV5-1 and TRBJ2-1, the complete variable domain is KAGVTQTPRYLIKTRGQQVTLSCSPISGHRSVSWYQQTPGQGLQFLFEYFSETQRNKGNFPGRFSGRQFSNSRSEMNVSTLELGDSALYLCASSLVPDNEQFFGPGTRLTVL.

J is TRBJ1-3 and V is TRBV9; D is ambiguous. This CDR3 contains 16 residues. Germline-derived CDR1 and CDR2 are SGDLS and YYNGEE. Trimming removed 4 bases at V and 0 bases at J, with 14 bases between. The CDR3 loop reads CASSLDQVSSGNTIYF. The CDR3 DNA is TGTGCCAGCAGCTTAGATCAGGTTTCCTCTGGAAACACCATATATTTT.

The gene calls are TRBV5-1 and TRBJ1-6; 9 nucleotides line up with TRBD1. The V and J ends lost 2 bases and 7 bases, in that order; junction bases with no gene match: 4. CDR1 SGHRS and CDR2 YFSETQ come from the germline V gene. The CDR3 is 15 residues long. In nucleotides, the CDR3 is TGCGCCAGCAGCTTAAAGGACAGGGGAAATTCACCCCTCCACTTT. Encoded protein: CASSLKDRGNSPLHF.